The clone carrying this T cell receptor beta chain was counted many times. The antigen remains undetermined. Germline V lookup: CDR1 SGHTA, CDR2 FQGNSA. V lost 5 bases to trimming and J lost 2 bases, with 18 bases between them. The CDR3 loop spans 16 amino acids. The data derive from a study of blood T cells in healthy people across ages. Whole-study results and caveats: Any conclusive comparison of naive versus antigen-experienced cells was prevented by using unsorted PBMCs.

The authors ran a second PCR of about 6 to 11 cycles using a sample-barcoded 5' primer and a J-beta primer mix. Each of the cDNA molecules was tagged by a template-switch adaptor with 12 random nucleotides. Via MiXCR, TCRdb re-called the 5' RACE reads, giving one row per CDR3 protein. The sample yields hundreds of thousands of distinct CDR3 sequences, roughly 30% seen once. This chain joins TRBV7-2 and TRBJ1-2; D may be TRBD1 (5 bases). Sequenced: blood. The source is a woman of 80 years or more in good health. CDR3 bases: TGTGCCAGCAGCCCCGGGACCGCCAGACCCAACTATGGCTACACCTTC. Translation gives CASSPGTARPNYGYTF.